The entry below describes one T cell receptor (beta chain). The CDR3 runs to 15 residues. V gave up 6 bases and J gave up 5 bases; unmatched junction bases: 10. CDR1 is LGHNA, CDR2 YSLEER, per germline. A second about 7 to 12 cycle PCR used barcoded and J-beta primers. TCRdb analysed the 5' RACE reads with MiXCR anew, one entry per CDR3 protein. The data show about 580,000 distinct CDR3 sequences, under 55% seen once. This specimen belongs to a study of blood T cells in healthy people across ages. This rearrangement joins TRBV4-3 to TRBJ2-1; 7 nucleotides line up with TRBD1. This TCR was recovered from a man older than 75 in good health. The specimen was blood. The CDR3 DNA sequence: TGCGCCAGCAGTCAGGGGGTCCCGCTGCACAATGAGCAGTTCTTC. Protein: CASSQGVPLHNEQFF.